A single sample gave rise to the 4 T cell receptor beta chains below, sequenced in a study of blood T cell repertoires in COVID-19. The assay was immunoSEQ multiplex PCR, and TCRdb's table has in-frame clones only and misses some. The sample has fewer than 70,000 clones, 87% seen once. What was sequenced was peripheral blood. Receptors originate from a man in his sixties with active or convalescent COVID-19.

The chain is built from TRBV11-3 and TRBJ1-3, with a weak D call TRBD1 (6 bases). This CDR3 region has 14 residues. Looked up from germline, CDR1 is SGHNT and CDR2 is YENEEA. V lost 3 bases and J lost 3, with 9 bases in between. In DNA form, the CDR3 reads TGTGCCAGCAGCTTGGGGACAAGTGGAAACACCATATATTTT. Translating gives CASSLGTSGNTIYF.

The rearrangement joins TRBV7-8 to TRBJ2-1; 9 bases line up with TRBD1. This CDR3 region has 12 residues. The trim removed 5 bases at V and 12 bases at J, leaving 5 bases unmatched. Germline lookup yields CDR1 SGHVS and CDR2 FQNEAQ. The CDR3 spells CASSLQDRGQFF. CDR3 DNA sequence: TGTGCCAGCAGCCTCCAGGACAGGGGGCAGTTCTTC.

This sequence joins TRBV12-3 or TRBV12-4 and TRBJ1-1; TRBD1 is a possible D gene (6 bases). The CDR3 runs 12 residues. The germline V and J ends were trimmed by 10 bases and 2 bases, with 11 bases remaining between them. This CDR3 reads CATSRGNTEAFF. In DNA form, the CDR3 reads TGTGCCACATCCAGGGGAAACACTGAAGCTTTCTTT.

This rearrangement joins TRBV6-6 to TRBJ2-1; 12 bases are shared with TRBD2. The CDR3 is 15 amino acids. After removal of 5 bases from V and 4 bases from J, the junction contained 3 bases not matched to a gene. The germline V gene has CDR1 MNHNY and CDR2 SVGAGI (reference sequence). Here the CDR3 reads CASSTGTSGYNEQFF. CDR3 coding DNA: TGTGCCAGCAGTACCGGGACTAGCGGGTACAATGAGCAGTTCTTC.